This T cell receptor (beta chain) was identified during a study of cytomegalovirus exposure and HLA in healthy donors. Using immunoSEQ multiplex PCR, the repertoire was profiled, and TCRdb retains in-frame clones only, with some absent. The sample has about 220,000 clones, roughly 88% seen once. Study-wide points: Confirmation in vitro established that a few CMV-associated chains were specific for CMV antigens. There were about 160 TCR beta chains listed as cytomegalovirus-associated.

This clone showed up many times. Its antigen is not identified. The TCR sequence derives from a woman in her twenties or thirties in good health and CMV-seropositive. The sample comprised PBMCs.

CDR3 sequence (DNA): TGTGCCAGCAGTCCGGGACTAGCGGGAGGGTGGAATGAGCAGTTCTTC. Protein product: CASSPGLAGGWNEQFF. V gene TRBV2 combines with J gene TRBJ2-1, with 16 positions matching TRBD2. With 5 bases clipped from V and 7 bases from J, the junction kept 5 bases outside the gene matches. The germline V gene has CDR1 SNHLY and CDR2 FYNNEI. This CDR3 comprises 16 residues.